The rows below give T cell receptor beta chains drawn from one sample of a study of shared clonotypes between healthy human individuals. Sequenced by immunoSEQ multiplex PCR; TCRdb stores in-frame clones only, minus some. Altogether 850,000 to 1,100,000 clones are present, approximately 80% being singletons, with the ten largest covering 0.89%. Sequenced sample: memory CD4+ T cells from PBMCs. These receptors were obtained from a man between 18 and 29 years old in good health. Some clones in this sample may be carry-over from other donors' samples. Each CDR3 is given with its conserved first and last residue. Each record gives: V gene, clone size, D gene, J gene, CDR3 DNA, CDR3 protein. D genes are given only for firm matches. The size entry is marked missing in some rows and otherwise reads once, few, many or a size class.

TRBV6-1	.	.	TRBJ2-2	TGTGCCAGCAGTGAAGGACTTGTCTGGGAGGCCGGGGAGCTGTTTTTT	CASSEGLVWEAGELFF
TRBV5-4	.	.	TRBJ1-1	TGTGCCAGCAGCTGGGGTGACTTGAACACTGAAGCTTTCTTT	CASSWGDLNTEAFF
TRBV29-1	.	.	TRBJ1-1	TGCAGCGTTGTACGGGGTCACACTGAAGCTTTCTTT	CSVVRGHTEAFF
TRBV14	.	.	TRBJ2-2	TGTGCCAGCAGCCAATTTCGGGGGTACACCGGGGAGCTGTTTTTT	CASSQFRGYTGELFF
TRBV2	.	.	TRBJ2-1	TGTGCCAGCAGAGAGGGCCGCGGGGAGGAGTTCTTC	CASREGRGEEFF
TRBV11-2	.	.	TRBJ2-2	TGTGCCAGCAGCCTGGTGCGGTACACCGGGGAGCTGTTTTTT	CASSLVRYTGELFF
TRBV5-1	.	TRBD2	TRBJ2-7	TGCGCCAGCAGCTGGTGGGGCCCTCTAGCGGGAGTTTCCGAGCAGTACTTC	CASSWWGPLAGVSEQYF
TRBV14	.	.	TRBJ1-2	TGTGCCAGCAGCCAAGAATTATATGGCTACACCTTC	CASSQELYGYTF
TRBV7-8	.	.	TRBJ2-1	TGTGCCAGCAGCGATTTGGAGGGTGAGCAGTTCTTC	CASSDLEGEQFF
TRBV11-2	.	TRBD2	TRBJ2-2	TGTGCCAGCAGCCGTCCCGGACTAGCGGGGAACACCGGGGAGCTGTTTTTT	CASSRPGLAGNTGELFF
TRBV2	.	.	TRBJ1-5	TGTGCCAGCAGTGACAGACTTAGCAATCAGCCCCAGCATTTT	CASSDRLSNQPQHF
TRBV29-1	.	.	TRBJ2-5	TGCAGCGCCCATGGGCCCGGGGAGACCCAGTACTTC	CSAHGPGETQYF
TRBV7-8	.	.	TRBJ2-2	TGTGCCAGCAGCCGGACAGCGAACACCGGGGAGCTGTTTTTT	CASSRTANTGELFF
TRBV27	.	.	TRBJ1-1	TGTGCCAGCAGTGACCCCGGGACAAAGAACACTGAAGCTTTCTTT	CASSDPGTKNTEAFF
TRBV18	once	.	TRBJ2-3	TGTGCCAGCTCACCACTGGGGTTGGGTACGCAGTATTTT	CASSPLGLGTQYF
TRBV28	.	TRBD1	TRBJ1-5	TGTGCCAGCAGTGCAATGAGGGGGCGCGGGAGCAATCAGCCCCAGCATTTT	CASSAMRGRGSNQPQHF
TRBV7-3	many	.	TRBJ1-1	TGTGCCAGCAGGGGAGGGGGAGGCACTGAAGCTTTCTTT	CASRGGGGTEAFF
TRBV18	once	.	TRBJ1-1	TGTGCCAGCTCACCAAGCGAGGCGCGGGTCACTGAAGCTTTCTTT	CASSPSEARVTEAFF
TRBV30	many	.	TRBJ1-5	TGTGCCTGGAGTGTAGCAGGGGACCAGCCCCAGCATTTT	CAWSVAGDQPQHF
TRBV9	.	.	TRBJ2-1	TGTGCCAGCAGCCCCGGGACCGCCTGGTCCTACAATGAGCAGTTCTTC	CASSPGTAWSYNEQFF
TRBV7-9	.	TRBD1	TRBJ2-3	TGTGCCAGCAGCGTGACAGGGGCTACAGATACGCAGTATTTT	CASSVTGATDTQYF
TRBV5-1	.	.	TRBJ1-1	TGCGCCAGCAGCTTGGGGCCCCGTGTCGGGGACAACACTGAAGCTTTCTTT	CASSLGPRVGDNTEAFF
TRBV5-5	.	.	TRBJ1-5	TGTGCCAGCAGCCCGATTAATCAGCCCCAGCATTTT	CASSPINQPQHF
TRBV5-6	.	TRBD2	TRBJ2-6	TGTGCCAGCAGCCTGCCGGGACTAGCTGCCAACGTCCTGACTTTC	CASSLPGLAANVLTF
TRBV2	.	.	TRBJ1-4	TGTGCCAGCAGTCGTAGGGCGGGGGATGAAAAACTGTTTTTT	CASSRRAGDEKLFF
TRBV7-2	few	TRBD2	TRBJ2-1	TGTGCCAGCAGCCAGGGCAGGCCTAGCGGGAGTAATGAGCAGTTCTTC	CASSQGRPSGSNEQFF
TRBV28	.	.	TRBJ2-7	TGTGCCAGCAGACGACGCCCCCACGAGCAGTACTTC	CASRRRPHEQYF
TRBV11-2	.	.	TRBJ1-2	TGTGCCAGCAGCTCCTCGGGGGGGACGGGTGGCTACACCTTC	CASSSSGGTGGYTF
TRBV6-5	.	.	TRBJ1-2	TGTGCCAGCAGTACCGGGACAAAACTAGGCTACACCTTC	CASSTGTKLGYTF
TRBV4-1	.	.	TRBJ2-1	TGCGCCAGCAGCCAAGATGGGCGGGTACCCTACAATGAGCAGTTCTTC	CASSQDGRVPYNEQFF
TRBV20-1	.	.	TRBJ1-1	TGCAGTGCTAGGGGGTCCACTGAAGCTTTCTTT	CSARGSTEAFF
TRBV19	.	.	TRBJ2-7	TGTGCCAGTAGGTCTTACGGCGAGCAGTACTTC	CASRSYGEQYF
TRBV28	.	TRBD2	TRBJ2-1	TGTGCCAGCAGAAGGGGTTTCGGTCGGACTAGCGGGCTCGATGAGCAGTTCTTC	CASRRGFGRTSGLDEQFF
TRBV28	.	TRBD1	TRBJ1-6	TGTGCCAGCCGGAACAGGGGCGACTCACCCCTACACTTT	CASRNRGDSPLHF
TRBV11-2	.	.	TRBJ2-5	TGTGCCAGCAGCTTAGGAGCGGCCCGCCCTGAGACCCAGTACTTC	CASSLGAARPETQYF
TRBV15	.	.	TRBJ1-1	TGTGCCACCAGCAGAGACGGTCCGCCGAACACTGAAGCTTTCTTT	CATSRDGPPNTEAFF
TRBV7-9	.	TRBD2	TRBJ2-5	TGTGCCAGCAGTTCAGCGGGAGGGCTATTAGAGACCCAGTACTTC	CASSSAGGLLETQYF
TRBV6-6	.	.	TRBJ1-5	TGTGCCAGCAGTTACCTCCGCGGGCAGCCCCAGCATTTT	CASSYLRGQPQHF
TRBV5-1	many	.	TRBJ2-4	TGCGCCAGCACCCTCTGGGAGAGCACAAACATTCAGTACTTC	CASTLWESTNIQYF
TRBV7-6	.	TRBD2	TRBJ2-1	TGTGCCAGCGGCCCCTCCACTAGCGGCACGATTGGAGAGCAGTTCTTC	CASGPSTSGTIGEQFF
TRBV28	.	.	TRBJ1-5	TGTGCCAGCGGCCGCGGGGCAGTCCCGTTTCCCCAGCATTTT	CASGRGAVPFPQHF
TRBV7-9	.	.	TRBJ1-3	TGTGCCAGCAGCTTATTCAACAGAAACACCATATATTTT	CASSLFNRNTIYF
TRBV6-4	.	.	TRBJ1-5	TGTGCCAGCAGTTCTGAGTCAGGGGGCAATCAGCCCCAGCATTTT	CASSSESGGNQPQHF
TRBV6-5	many	TRBD2	TRBJ2-1	TGTGCCAGCAGTTACACCGGGACTAGCGGGAGGGGTGAGCAGTTCTTC	CASSYTGTSGRGEQFF
TRBV2	.	TRBD1	TRBJ1-5	TGTGCCAGCAGCTCCGGGACAGAGCATCAGCCCCAGCATTTT	CASSSGTEHQPQHF
TRBV5-4	.	TRBD2	TRBJ2-3	TGTGCCAGCAGCTTGGGCCTAGCGGCAAGCACAGATACGCAGTATTTT	CASSLGLAASTDTQYF
TRBV4-3	.	.	TRBJ2-2	TGCGCCAGCAGGTCGTCCGGGGAGCTGTTTTTT	CASRSSGELFF
TRBV9	.	.	TRBJ2-1	TGTGCCAGCAGCGGGACTCGGAGCTCCTACAATGAGCAGTTCTTC	CASSGTRSSYNEQFF
TRBV5-6	.	TRBD1	TRBJ2-5	TGTGCCAGCAGCTTAGATGACAGGGTAAAGACCCAGTACTTC	CASSLDDRVKTQYF